The present T cell receptor (beta chain) was sequenced within a study of blood T cell repertoires in COVID-19. Assay: immunoSEQ multiplex PCR; the TCRdb copy retains only in-frame clones and omits some. The data show tens of thousands of clones, 89% seen once. CDR3 size: 14 residues. The germline V gene has CDR1 SNHLY and CDR2 FYNNEI. Trimming cost V 4 bases and J 5 bases, with 14 bases left between them. The clonotype was recovered from a man between 65 and 85 years old with active or convalescent COVID-19. The chain carries TRBV2 and TRBJ2-5, with D possibly TRBD2 on 5 matching bases. The sequenced sample consisted of peripheral blood. The CDR3 reads CASSATRSGETQYF. The CDR3 region has the DNA TGTGCCAGCAGTGCGACTCGGTCGGGGGAGACCCAGTACTTC.